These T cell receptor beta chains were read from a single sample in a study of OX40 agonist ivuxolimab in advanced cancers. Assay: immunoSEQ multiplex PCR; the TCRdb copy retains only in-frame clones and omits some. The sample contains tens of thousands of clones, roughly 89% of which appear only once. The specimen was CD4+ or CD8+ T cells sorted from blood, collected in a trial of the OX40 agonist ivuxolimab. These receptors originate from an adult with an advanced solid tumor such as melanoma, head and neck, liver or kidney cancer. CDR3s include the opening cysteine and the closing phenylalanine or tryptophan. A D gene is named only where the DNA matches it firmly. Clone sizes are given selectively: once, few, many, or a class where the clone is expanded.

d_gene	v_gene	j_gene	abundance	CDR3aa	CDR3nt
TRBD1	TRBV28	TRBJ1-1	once	CASRPSTGVNTEAFF	TGTGCCAGCAGACCTTCGACAGGGGTGAACACTGAAGCTTTCTTT
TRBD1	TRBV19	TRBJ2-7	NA	CASSVDREPYEQYF	TGTGCCAGTAGTGTCGACAGGGAGCCCTACGAGCAGTACTTC
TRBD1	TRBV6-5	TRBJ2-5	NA	CASSYPRRQGQETQYF	TGTGCCAGCAGTTACCCGCGAAGACAGGGCCAAGAGACCCAGTACTTC
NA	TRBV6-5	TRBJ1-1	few	CASSRRGAVNTEAFF	TGTGCCAGCAGCCGCCGTGGGGCAGTGAACACTGAAGCTTTCTTT
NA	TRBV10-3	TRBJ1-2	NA	CATQRDINYGYTF	TGTGCCACGCAACGGGACATAAACTATGGCTACACCTTC
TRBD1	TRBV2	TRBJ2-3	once	CASSLAGPGGAGITDTQYF	TGTGCCAGCAGTCTCGCCGGTCCAGGGGGCGCTGGTATTACAGATACGCAGTATTTT
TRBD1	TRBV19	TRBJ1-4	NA	CASSEPQGASEKLFF	TGTGCCAGTAGTGAACCACAGGGGGCAAGTGAAAAACTGTTTTTT
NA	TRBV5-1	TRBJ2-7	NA	CASSLGPTGNEQYF	TGCGCCAGCAGCTTGGGTCCCACGGGAAACGAGCAGTACTTC
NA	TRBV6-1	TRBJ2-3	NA	CASSERRQVVGSTDTQYF	TGTGCCAGCAGTGAACGGAGGCAGGTTGTTGGGAGCACAGATACGCAGTATTTT
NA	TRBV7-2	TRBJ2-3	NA	CASTLEALSTDTQYF	TGTGCCAGCACCTTAGAGGCCCTAAGCACAGATACGCAGTATTTT
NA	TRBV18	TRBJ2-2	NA	CASSREHANTGELFF	TGTGCCAGCTCACGAGAGCACGCGAACACCGGGGAGCTGTTTTTT
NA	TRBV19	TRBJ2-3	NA	CASSPAAYRASADTQYF	TGTGCCAGTAGTCCAGCCGCCTACAGGGCCTCAGCAGATACGCAGTATTTT
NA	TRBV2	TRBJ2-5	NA	CASSEGPWVGQTQYF	TGTGCCAGCAGTGAGGGACCTTGGGTCGGTCAGACCCAGTACTTC
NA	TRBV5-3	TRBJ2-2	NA	CASSLGQSNTGELFF	TGTGCCAGCAGCTTGGGACAATCGAACACCGGGGAGCTGTTTTTT
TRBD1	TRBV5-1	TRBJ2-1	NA	CASRLDRVVNEQFF	TGCGCCAGCAGACTGGACAGGGTAGTCAATGAGCAGTTCTTC
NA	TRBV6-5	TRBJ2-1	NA	CASSYSAGYNEQFF	TGTGCCAGCAGTTACTCAGCTGGGTACAATGAGCAGTTCTTC
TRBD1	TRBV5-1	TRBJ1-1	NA	CASSSGQGAATEAFF	TGCGCCAGCAGCTCAGGACAGGGGGCAGCCACTGAAGCTTTCTTT
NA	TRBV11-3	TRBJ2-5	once	CASSLGVTLKETQYF	TGTGCCAGCAGCTTAGGTGTGACACTTAAAGAGACCCAGTACTTC
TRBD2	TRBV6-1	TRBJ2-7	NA	CASSEARLAVYEQYF	TGTGCCAGCAGTGAAGCTAGGCTAGCGGTCTACGAGCAGTACTTC
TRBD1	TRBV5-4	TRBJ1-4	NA	CASSLGAGGANEKLFF	TGTGCCAGCAGCTTGGGGGCAGGGGGCGCAAATGAAAAACTGTTTTTT
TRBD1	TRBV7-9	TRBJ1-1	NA	CASSLPAGTGIVLNTEAFF	TGTGCCAGCAGCTTACCTGCCGGGACAGGGATTGTTCTGAACACTGAAGCTTTCTTT
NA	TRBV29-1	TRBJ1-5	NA	CSVEDPGLIHNQPQHF	TGCAGCGTTGAAGATCCAGGGCTTATCCATAATCAGCCCCAGCATTTT
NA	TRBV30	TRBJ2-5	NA	CAWSVRWLETQYF	TGTGCCTGGAGTGTACGGTGGTTGGAGACCCAGTACTTC
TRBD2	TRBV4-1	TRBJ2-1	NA	CASSQSLAGAYNEQFF	TGCGCCAGCAGCCAATCGTTAGCGGGGGCTTACAATGAGCAGTTCTTC
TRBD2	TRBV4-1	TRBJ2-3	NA	CASSQSGLAGGMDTQYF	TGCGCCAGCAGCCAAAGCGGACTAGCGGGGGGGATGGATACGCAGTATTTT
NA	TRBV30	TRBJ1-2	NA	CAWSESTGYGYTF	TGTGCCTGGAGCGAATCGACAGGTTATGGCTACACCTTC
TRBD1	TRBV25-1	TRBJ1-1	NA	CASSELGGTGITEAFF	TGTGCCAGCAGTGAATTAGGCGGGACAGGAATTACTGAAGCTTTCTTT
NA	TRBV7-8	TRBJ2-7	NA	CASSLTGMDEQYF	TGTGCCAGCAGCTTGACAGGAATGGACGAGCAGTACTTC
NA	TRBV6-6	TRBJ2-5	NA	CAGAIGGRGTQYF	TGTGCCGGAGCGATAGGGGGGCGCGGGACCCAGTACTTC
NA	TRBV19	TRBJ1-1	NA	CASGMRNTEAFF	TGTGCCAGTGGGATGAGAAACACTGAAGCTTTCTTT
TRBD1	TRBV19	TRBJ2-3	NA	CASSILQGARDTQYF	TGTGCCAGTAGTATACTCCAGGGGGCACGGGATACGCAGTATTTT
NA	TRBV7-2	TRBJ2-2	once	CASSWRTANTGELFF	TGTGCCAGCAGCTGGCGGACTGCCAACACCGGGGAGCTGTTTTTT
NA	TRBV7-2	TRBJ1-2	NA	CASSLTQGGYTF	TGTGCCAGCAGCTTAACCCAGGGTGGCTACACCTTC
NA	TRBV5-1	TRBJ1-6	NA	CASSLGQDYSPLHF	TGCGCCAGCAGCTTGGGACAGGATTATTCACCCCTCCACTTT
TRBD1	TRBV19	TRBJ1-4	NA	CASRDRQGATNEKLFF	TGTGCCAGTAGGGACAGACAGGGTGCAACTAATGAAAAACTGTTTTTT
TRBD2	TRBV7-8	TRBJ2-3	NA	CAGSLGVGLAGEIYTQYF	TGTGCCGGCAGCCTAGGGGTAGGGCTAGCGGGGGAAATATATACGCAGTATTTT
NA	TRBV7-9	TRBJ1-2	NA	CASSPNRGAAVGGYTF	TGTGCCAGCAGCCCCAATCGAGGGGCCGCGGTAGGAGGCTACACCTTC
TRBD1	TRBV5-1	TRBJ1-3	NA	CASSRGQGGLDTIYF	TGCGCCAGCAGCCGTGGACAGGGGGGGTTAGACACCATATATTTT
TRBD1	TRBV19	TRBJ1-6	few	CASSSRDRGNSPLHF	TGTGCCAGTAGTAGCCGGGACAGGGGTAATTCACCCCTCCACTTT
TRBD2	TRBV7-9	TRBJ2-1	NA	CASSLARQAGGYNEQFF	TGTGCCAGCAGCTTAGCGCGACAAGCGGGAGGTTACAATGAGCAGTTCTTC
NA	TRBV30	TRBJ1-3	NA	CASQGSGNTIYF	TGTGCCTCTCAGGGTTCTGGAAACACCATATATTTT
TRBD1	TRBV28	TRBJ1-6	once	CASLWDRGSPLHF	TGTGCCAGTCTGTGGGACAGGGGATCACCCCTCCACTTT
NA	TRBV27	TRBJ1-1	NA	CASSYRTGFRTEAFF	TGTGCCAGCAGTTACCGAACAGGGTTTAGGACTGAAGCTTTCTTT
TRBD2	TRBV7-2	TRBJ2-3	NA	CASQGGAGGRSDTQYF	TGTGCCAGCCAAGGGGGGGCGGGGGGGCGGTCAGATACGCAGTATTTT
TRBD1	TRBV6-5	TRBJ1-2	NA	CASSDRGRLLGYTF	TGTGCCAGCAGCGACAGGGGGAGGCTATTGGGCTACACCTTC
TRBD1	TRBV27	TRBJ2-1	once	CASSLFGTGVFYNEQFF	TGTGCCAGCAGTTTATTTGGGACAGGGGTTTTCTACAATGAGCAGTTCTTC
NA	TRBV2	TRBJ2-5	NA	CASSTRVETQYF	TGTGCCAGCAGTACTAGGGTGGAGACCCAGTACTTC
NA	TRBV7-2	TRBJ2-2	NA	CASSFVGGETGELFF	TGTGCCAGCAGCTTCGTCGGAGGCGAGACCGGGGAGCTGTTTTTT
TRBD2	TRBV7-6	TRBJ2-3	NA	CASSPGLAGTAKADTQYF	TGTGCCAGCAGCCCAGGACTAGCGGGGACGGCGAAGGCAGATACGCAGTATTTT